The 27 T cell receptor beta chains given below trace back to one sample, sequenced in a study of pediatric ulcerative colitis. Generated by immunoSEQ multiplex PCR, the TCRdb table keeps only in-frame clones and is missing some. Counted here are 10,000 or so clones, approximately 88% occurring once; the ten biggest clones make up about 7.7%. Source material: blood. Receptors were obtained from a girl aged 5 to 17 with moderate ulcerative colitis.

This sequence joins TRBV4-1 and TRBJ2-1; TRBD2 agrees at 11 bases. The CDR3 runs 18 residues. CDR1 is MGHRA, CDR2 YSYEKL, per germline. V lost 1 base and J lost 1; bases outside the gene matches: 6. The CDR3 sequence is CASSQVPSGGPSYNEQFF. The CDR3 nucleotides are TGCGCCAGCAGCCAAGTACCTAGCGGGGGGCCTTCCTACAATGAGCAGTTCTTC.

The V call is TRBV10-3, the J call TRBJ1-6, with D hard to call. With 10 bases removed from V and 0 bases from J, the gap between germline ends came to 10 bases. Germline lookup yields CDR1 ENHRY and CDR2 SYGVKD. The CDR3 is made up of 14 amino acids. The CDR3 is CATQRSSYNSPLHF. CDR3 nucleotides: TGTGCCACCCAACGGAGCTCCTATAATTCACCCCTCCACTTT.

This clone was recorded only once. CDR3 nucleotide sequence: TGTGCCAGCAGCTTAGCTGGGAGCTATGGCTACACCTTC. This codes for CASSLAGSYGYTF. This chain connects TRBV13 to TRBJ1-2; D uncertain. Germline V CDR1 and CDR2: PRHDT, FYEKMQ (reference sequence). This CDR3 is 13 amino acids long. The ends were cut back, 1 base at V and 4 bases at J, with 7 bases in the middle.

V gene TRBV5-6 combines with J gene TRBJ2-5, with TRBD1 matching over 10 bases. This CDR3 spans 13 amino acids. Trimming took 5 bases from V and 3 from J; bases not matched to a gene: 1. Per the germline V gene, CDR1 is SGHDT and CDR2 is YYEEEE. Here the CDR3 reads CASRGQGEETQYF. The CDR3 nucleotides are TGTGCCAGCAGAGGACAGGGGGAAGAGACCCAGTACTTC. The full variable domain, its missing parts supplied by reference TRBV5-6 and TRBJ2-5, is DAGVTQSPTHLIKTRGQQVTLRCSPKSGHDTVSWYQQALGQGPQFIFQYYEEEERQRGNFPDRFSGHQFPNYSSELNVNALLLGDSALYLCASRGQGEETQYFGPGTRLLVL.

The chain is built from TRBV6-1 and TRBJ1-1, with D possibly being TRBD1 (6 bases). The length of the CDR3 is 14 residues. Trimming stripped 7 bases from V and 6 bases from J, with 18 bases between. The germline V gene encodes CDR1 MNHNS and CDR2 SASEGT. The DNA for the CDR3 is TGTGCCAGCACCCCCTCGGGGGCCGGCGCTGAAGCTTTCTTT. Its protein product is CASTPSGAGAEAFF.

The chain employs TRBV5-1 and TRBJ1-4; TRBD1 aligns across 8 bases. From germline, CDR1 is SGHRS and CDR2 YFSETQ. The ends lost 7 bases at V and 0 bases at J; junction bases unmatched: 8. This CDR3 contains 16 residues. The CDR3 DNA reads TGCGCCAGCGGGCAGGGGGCCCTTCCAACTAATGAAAAACTGTTTTTT. Translating gives CASGQGALPTNEKLFF.

The chain has TRBV6-5 and TRBJ1-2; perhaps TRBD1 as D (5 bases). V was cut by 7 bases and J by 5 bases, with 20 bases left in between. The CDR3 is made up of 15 amino acids. The V gene's germline CDR1 is MNHEY and CDR2 SVGAGI. The CDR3: CASTPVGSGGYGYTF. The CDR3 DNA reads as TGTGCCAGCACCCCAGTCGGGTCGGGGGGTTATGGCTACACCTTC.

The V and J genes are TRBV19 and TRBJ2-2, with unresolved D. Per the germline V gene, CDR1 is LNHDA and CDR2 is SQIVND (reference sequence). The CDR3 length is 15 residues. V dropped 3 bases and J dropped 4 bases, with 12 bases sitting between them. In nucleotides, the CDR3 is TGTGCCAGTAGTATTATTCTAGTCGTCACCGGGGAGCTGTTTTTT. This sequence encodes CASSIILVVTGELFF.

The CDR3 nucleotides read TGTGCCAGCAGTTTGGGGGTTTTGGACGAGCAGTACTTC. Its translation: CASSLGVLDEQYF. The chain joins TRBV27 to TRBJ2-7; D could derive from TRBD1 or TRBD2 (5 bases each). Germline V gene data show CDR1 as MNHEY and CDR2 as SMNVEV (reference sequence). CDR3 length: 13 amino acids. V was cut by 3 bases and J by 5 bases, with 11 bases left in between.

This clone was observed a single time. The chain carries TRBV11-2 and TRBJ2-1; 9 nucleotides align to TRBD1. There are 15 residues in the CDR3. After removal of 5 bases from V and 4 bases from J, the junction contained 6 bases not matched to a gene. The V gene's germline CDR1 is SGHAT and CDR2 FQNNGV. DNA of the CDR3: TGTGCCAGCAGCCTCGGGGACAGGGTATACAATGAGCAGTTCTTC. It is translated as CASSLGDRVYNEQFF.

The rearrangement joins TRBV7-3 to TRBJ2-7, with D possibly matching TRBD2 (5 bases). The CDR3 totals 15 residues. The ends were cut back, 1 base at V and 7 bases at J, with 17 bases in the middle. The V gene's germline CDR1 is SGHTA and CDR2 FQGTGA. The CDR3 bases are TGTGCCAGCAGCTTAAGTGCAGCGGCATTGGGGGAGCAGTACTTC. It translates to CASSLSAAALGEQYF.

The gene calls are TRBV2 and TRBJ2-5, with D uncertain. The germline V gene encodes CDR1 SNHLY and CDR2 FYNNEI. CDR3 length equals 14 residues. V was trimmed by 1 base and J by 5 bases, leaving 11 bases between them. The CDR3 region has the DNA TGTGCCAGCAGTGAAGGATACCACCGGGAGACCCAGTACTTC. As protein: CASSEGYHRETQYF. The variable domain in full, with the rest retrieved from reference TRBV2 and TRBJ2-5, is EPEVTQTPSHQVTQMGQEVILRCVPISNHLYFYWYRQILGQKVEFLVSFYNNEISEKSEIFDDQFSVERPDGSNFTLKIRSTKLEDSAMYFCASSEGYHRETQYFGPGTRLLVL.

The chain carries TRBV1 and TRBJ2-7; the table's D call, TRBD1, was not checked against the DNA. TRBV1 is labeled a pseudogene. This CDR3 has 15 residues. DNA for the CDR3: TGCACCAGCAAGGGGTGCCAGGGGGCCATCTACGAGCAGTACTTC. Encoded protein: CTSKGCQGAIYEQYF.

The rearrangement uses TRBV10-3 and TRBJ2-1; TRBD1 or TRBD2 may be the D gene (5 bases each). The CDR3 runs to 16 residues. The V gene lost 11 bases and the J gene lost 5 bases, with 25 bases spanning the gap. From germline, CDR1 is ENHRY and CDR2 SYGVKD. CDR3 sequence: CASNAGTTPGHNEQFF. As DNA, the CDR3 is TGTGCCTCAAACGCCGGGACCACCCCAGGACACAATGAGCAGTTCTTC.

The CDR3 loop reads CATDSGEIPGELFF. Written as DNA, the CDR3 is TGTGCCACGGATTCAGGGGAGATCCCCGGGGAGCTGTTTTTT. The chain joins TRBV19 to TRBJ2-2; tentatively, D is TRBD1 (6 bases). Germline-derived CDR1 and CDR2 are LNHDA and SQIVND (reference sequence). Trimming pared 10 bases from V and 6 bases from J, leaving 18 bases between. The CDR3 length is 14 residues.

This clone was found once. CDR3 in DNA: TGTGCCAGCGGACAGGGTCCGAACACCGGGGAGCTGTTTTTT. The encoded protein is CASGQGPNTGELFF. V usage is TRBV19 and J usage is TRBJ2-2, with 8 bases matching TRBD1. V shed 9 bases and J 0 bases; nucleotides not matched to a gene: 3. Per germline, CDR1 LNHDA and CDR2 SQIVND (reference sequence). This CDR3 has 14 amino acids. Looking up the rest from reference TRBV19 and TRBJ2-2 gives the full variable domain: DGGITQSPKYLFRKEGQNVTLSCEQNLNHDAMYWYRQDPGQGLRLIYYSQIVNDFQKGDIAEGYSVSREKKESFPLTVTSAQKNPTAFYLCASGQGPNTGELFFGEGSRLTVL.

The V gene is TRBV18, the J gene TRBJ1-5, with D hard to call. CDR1 and CDR2 from the germline V gene are KGHSH and LQKENI. CDR3 length: 17 amino acids. Trimming pared 0 bases from V and 7 bases from J, leaving 19 bases between. This CDR3 is CASSPPNSGRAAQPQHF. The DNA for the CDR3 is TGTGCCAGCTCACCACCGAATTCCGGGAGAGCTGCGCAGCCCCAGCATTTT.

About this clone: One junction end disagrees with the germline gene, perhaps due to a read error. Other DNA sequences in the same sample also yield this CDR3. This chain connects TRBV15 to TRBJ2-7; 8 positions match TRBD1. This CDR3 contains 17 residues. CDR1 is LNHNV and CDR2 is YYDKDF in the germline V gene (reference sequence). The DNA for the CDR3 is TGTGCCACCAGCAGAGGAAGGGGACAGGCAGCAGTTGGCGAGCAGTATTTC. Its protein product is CATSRGRGQAAVGEQYF.

This chain connects TRBV5-4 to TRBJ2-2, with D possibly matching TRBD1 (6 bases). CDR3 length equals 15 residues. Germline-derived CDR1 and CDR2 are SGHNT and YYREEE (reference sequence). V lost 4 bases and J lost 2, with 12 bases in between. CDR3 sequence reads: CASSTGQTNTGELFF. CDR3 in DNA: TGTGCCAGCAGCACCGGACAGACTAACACCGGGGAGCTGTTTTTT.

The chain carries TRBV7-3 and TRBJ2-2; either TRBD1 or TRBD2 may supply D (6 bases each). V was clipped by 7 bases and J by 4 bases, with 10 bases between them. The CDR3 has 13 amino acids. Germline values: CDR1 SGHTA, CDR2 FQGTGA. Written as DNA, the CDR3 is TGTGCCAGCACCCCGGGGGCCACCGGGGAGCTGTTTTTT. Translated: CASTPGATGELFF.

This clone came up once. The chain employs TRBV4-1 and TRBJ1-2; no definite D call. CDR1 and CDR2 (germline): MGHRA, YSYEKL. The CDR3 runs to 17 residues. Trimming took off 0 bases at V and 3 bases at J, with 17 bases between the two ends. CDR3 in amino acids: CASSQDSVDPRDYGYTF. CDR3 coding DNA: TGCGCCAGCAGCCAAGATTCGGTTGACCCCCGGGACTATGGCTACACCTTC.

This chain uses TRBV27 with TRBJ1-2; 7 nucleotides agree with TRBD1. The CDR3 has 13 amino acids. Germline lookup yields CDR1 MNHEY and CDR2 SMNVEV (reference sequence). J lost 4 bases, V lost 6 bases, and 5 bases had no gene match. The CDR3 nucleotides read TGTGCCAGCAGACTGGGACAGACCTATGGCTACACCTTC. Translated, it gives CASRLGQTYGYTF.

J is TRBJ2-7 and V is TRBV6-1; D is ambiguous. From germline, CDR1 is MNHNS and CDR2 SASEGT. The CDR3 runs 14 residues. V lost 6 bases and J 0 bases, leaving 12 bases between the germline ends. The CDR3 protein is CASRLDQSSYEQYF. The CDR3 DNA reads TGTGCCAGCAGGCTGGACCAAAGCTCCTACGAGCAGTACTTC.

This clone was found once. V usage is TRBV5-1 and J usage is TRBJ2-1; 7 positions match TRBD2. V dropped 0 bases and J dropped 3; count of bases not matched to a gene: 3. The CDR3 has 15 residues. Germline lookup yields CDR1 SGHRS and CDR2 YFSETQ. Here the CDR3 DNA reads TGCGCCAGCAGCTTGGCGCGGGGGAACTACAATGAGCAGTTCTTC. As protein: CASSLARGNYNEQFF.

J is TRBJ1-5 and V is TRBV7-8; 7 bases are a match to TRBD1. J was trimmed by 8 bases and V by 1 base; bases with no gene match: 2. Germline lookup yields CDR1 SGHVS and CDR2 FQNEAQ. The length of the CDR3 is 13 residues. DNA for the CDR3: TGTGCCAGCAGCTTAGTCAGGGGGGAGCCCCAGCATTTT. As protein: CASSLVRGEPQHF.

This chain joins TRBV29-1 and TRBJ2-3, with D perhaps being TRBD1 or TRBD2 (6 bases each). This CDR3 has 16 residues. From germline, CDR1 is SQVTM and CDR2 ANQGSEA. The V and J ends lost 4 bases and 2 bases respectively, with 19 bases between them. In DNA, the CDR3 is TGCAGCGTTGGCCGGGGGCGGCTAGCAAACACAGATACGCAGTATTTT. Protein sequence: CSVGRGRLANTDTQYF.

The V and J genes are TRBV9 and TRBJ2-7; D not certain. This CDR3 region has 15 residues. Per germline, CDR1 SGDLS and CDR2 YYNGEE. Trimming left V 3 bases short and J 5 bases short, with 18 bases between. CDR3 sequence: CASSAPDWQSDEQYF. The CDR3 nucleotides are TGTGCCAGCAGCGCCCCCGACTGGCAATCTGACGAGCAGTACTTC. The full variable domain, rest sourced from reference TRBV9 and TRBJ2-7, is DSGVTQTPKHLITATGQRVTLRCSPRSGDLSVYWYQQSLDQGLQFLIQYYNGEERAKGNILERFSAQQFPDLHSELNLSSLELGDSALYFCASSAPDWQSDEQYFGPGTRLTVT.